The sequence of this TCR beta chain was determined in a study of T cells in women clearing cervical HPV infection. Study-level background: No precancer developed; the control's incident HPV16 infection cleared within 12 months. Case blood was drawn when the lesion was first found; control blood after infection became undetectable.

The assay was immunoSEQ multiplex PCR, and TCRdb's table has in-frame clones only and misses some. The table gives 45,000 to 55,000 clones; the top ten clones make up roughly 1.5% of it. For this clone: The CDR3 end falls 3 residues outside the read, so it is completed with the germline J gene.

The CDR3 sequence is 14 residues long. Trimming removed 0 bases from V and 4 bases from J; junction bases left unmatched: 0. Germline V gene lookup returns CDR1 SGDLS and CDR2 YYNGEE. The specimen was blood buffy coat. This TCR was sampled from a woman aged 18-69 years with a cervical HPV16 infection that either progressed to CIN3+ or cleared (not recorded which). This rearrangement joins TRBV9 to TRBJ2-5, with TRBD2 matching 10 bases. The CDR3 bases that were read are TGTGCCAGCAGCGTAGTAGCGGGGGGAGAGACC. This sequence encodes CASSVVAGGET. The full-length CDR3 reads as CASSVVAGGETQYF.